The 18 T cell receptor beta chains below were found in one sample sequenced in a study of shared clonotypes between healthy human individuals. Clones were read by immunoSEQ multiplex PCR, and TCRdb kept only the in-frame ones, dropping some. Of around 1.9 million clones in the sample, around 93% were seen once. It was CD45RO-negative cells, positively selected for CCR7, that made up naive CD8 cells, with terminally differentiated effector memory CD45RA+ cells excluded. The specimen was naive CD8+ T cells from PBMCs. These receptor sequences come from a man aged 18-30 years in good health. Some clones in this sample may be carry-over from other donors' samples.

This chain links TRBV19 with TRBJ2-7, with D tentatively TRBD2 (5 bases). CDR3 length: 13 amino acids. V was trimmed by 3 bases and J by 5 bases, leaving 11 bases between them. CDR1 LNHDA and CDR2 SQIVND come from the germline V gene (reference sequence). CDR3 residues: CASSMIRGNEQYF. The CDR3 DNA sequence: TGTGCCAGTAGTATGATTAGAGGGAACGAGCAGTACTTC.

The rearrangement uses TRBV6-6 and TRBJ2-7; 8 bases are a match to TRBD2. V lost 5 bases, J lost 4 bases, and 13 bases stayed unmatched. CDR3 length: 16 amino acids. The germline V gene encodes CDR1 MNHNY and CDR2 SVGAGI (reference sequence). The CDR3 spells CASSPTSGGLSYEQYF. The CDR3 DNA reads TGTGCCAGCAGTCCTACGAGCGGGGGCTTATCGTACGAGCAGTACTTC.

V usage is TRBV2 and J usage is TRBJ1-4, with no clear D. The CDR3 spans 16 residues. V dropped 0 bases and J dropped 0 bases, with 8 bases sitting between them. Per germline, CDR1 SNHLY and CDR2 FYNNEI. The CDR3 spells CASSEAVPTTNEKLFF. CDR3 in DNA: TGTGCCAGCAGTGAAGCCGTCCCTACAACTAATGAAAAACTGTTTTTT.

The chain couples TRBV7-2 to TRBJ1-2; 8 positions agree with TRBD1. V trimming: 4 bases; J trimming: 5 bases; junction bases outside the gene matches: 9. The CDR3 is 15 amino acids. Germline CDR1 and CDR2: SGHTA and FQGNSA. Here the CDR3 DNA reads TGTGCCAGCAGCTCTCGGACAGGGTGGGGGTATGGCTACACCTTC. It codes for CASSSRTGWGYGYTF.

The chain links TRBV6-4 to TRBJ2-7; the D gene could be TRBD1 or TRBD2 (5 bases each). Trimming shortened V by 2 bases and J by 0 bases, and 14 bases separated the two germline ends. Germline assignment: CDR1 MRHNA and CDR2 SNTAGT. This CDR3 region has 16 residues. DNA for the CDR3: TGTGCCAGCAGTGACGGGGGTCGGTTCCGCTCCTACGAGCAGTACTTC. This translates into CASSDGGRFRSYEQYF.

The chain couples TRBV6-5 to TRBJ2-1; 8 nucleotides match TRBD2. Germline V gene data show CDR1 as MNHEY and CDR2 as SVGAGI. The trim removed 3 bases at V and 8 bases at J, leaving 9 bases unmatched. The CDR3 has 15 residues. CDR3 coding DNA: TGTGCCAGCAGTTATCTTAGAGCGGGAGTCGATGAGCAGTTCTTC. Protein sequence: CASSYLRAGVDEQFF.

Note on this clone: The same CDR3 arises from other DNA sequences in this sample as well. CDR3 nucleotides: TGTGCCAGCAGCTTAGACGGGGAGCAGTTCTTC. It specifies CASSLDGEQFF. V usage is TRBV7-8 and J usage is TRBJ2-1; no reliable D call. Germline lookup yields CDR1 SGHVS and CDR2 FQNEAQ. The CDR3 totals 11 residues. Trimming shortened V by 1 base and J by 10 bases, and 5 bases separated the two germline ends. The full variable domain, completed using reference TRBV7-8 and TRBJ2-1, is GAGVSQSPRYKVAKRGQDVALRCDPISGHVSLFWYQQALGQGPEFLTYFQNEAQLDKSGLPSDRFFAERPEGSVSTLKIQRTQQEDSAVYLCASSLDGEQFFGPGTRLTVL.

The V gene is TRBV20-1, the J gene TRBJ2-1; TRBD2 agrees at 8 bases. The germline V gene has CDR1 DFQATT and CDR2 SNEGSKA (reference sequence). The CDR3 loop spans 11 amino acids. The ends lost 7 bases at V and 14 bases at J; junction bases unmatched: 10. Here the CDR3 reads CSVNLGGGKFF. CDR3 DNA: TGCAGTGTCAACTTAGGCGGGGGGAAGTTCTTC.

This clone was counted a few times. The sample carries other DNA sequences with the same CDR3. This chain joins TRBV27 and TRBJ2-7; no reliable D call. Trimming shortened V by 2 bases and J by 2 bases, and 7 bases separated the two germline ends. The CDR3 is 13 amino acids. The germline V gene encodes CDR1 MNHEY and CDR2 SMNVEV (reference sequence). This CDR3 is CASSLGSTYEQYF. The CDR3 nucleotides read TGTGCCAGCAGTTTAGGCAGCACCTACGAGCAGTACTTC.

This chain joins TRBV11-2 and TRBJ2-1; D is undetermined. CDR1 and CDR2 (germline): SGHAT, FQNNGV. Deletions cut 0 bases from V and 9 bases from J, with 12 bases between. This CDR3 spans 14 amino acids. This CDR3 reads CASSLDSSVLEQFF. The CDR3 DNA reads TGTGCCAGCAGCTTAGATTCTTCCGTCCTTGAGCAGTTCTTC.

V and J are TRBV27 and TRBJ1-2; tentative D call: TRBD1 (5 bases). CDR3 length equals 14 residues. CDR1 is MNHEY and CDR2 is SMNVEV in the germline V gene (reference sequence). Deletions cut 3 bases from V and 4 bases from J, with 12 bases between. CDR3 coding DNA: TGTGCCAGCAGTTTTCAGGGAACTGGCTATGGCTACACCTTC. It specifies CASSFQGTGYGYTF.

The chain is built from TRBV2 and TRBJ1-1; possibly TRBD1 for D (5 bases). Trimming cost V 7 bases and J 4 bases, with 16 bases left between them. The CDR3 is made up of 14 amino acids. Per germline, CDR1 SNHLY and CDR2 FYNNEI. As DNA, the CDR3 is TGTGCCAGCACCCCGGCCGTTGGGGGCACTGAAGCTTTCTTT. Protein: CASTPAVGGTEAFF.

CDR3 region: CSVEVPGGEQYF. CDR3 coding DNA: TGCAGCGTTGAGGTTCCAGGGGGCGAGCAGTACTTC. V usage is TRBV29-1 and J usage is TRBJ2-7; TRBD1 aligns across 7 bases. In germline, CDR1 is SQVTM, CDR2 ANQGSEA. There are 12 residues in the CDR3. V was pared by 3 bases and J by 6 bases, with 5 bases of the junction left unmatched.

This clone was detected only once. The chain employs TRBV7-9 and TRBJ2-2; no firm D call. CDR1 and CDR2 (germline): SEHNR, FQNEAQ (reference sequence). The V end was cut by 1 base, the J end by 2 bases, with 11 bases between. This CDR3 is built from 16 residues. CDR3 sequence reads: CASSLVLWENTGELFF. The CDR3 bases are TGTGCCAGCAGCTTAGTTCTCTGGGAAAACACCGGGGAGCTGTTTTTT. Full variable domain (missing parts from reference TRBV7-9 and TRBJ2-2): DTGVSQNPRHKITKRGQNVTFRCDPISEHNRLYWYRQTLGQGPEFLTYFQNEAQLEKSRLLSDRFSAERPKGSFSTLEIQRTEQGDSAMYLCASSLVLWENTGELFFGEGSRLTVL.

The chain has TRBV2 and TRBJ2-5, with TRBD2 matching 7 bases. V shed 7 bases and J 3 bases; nucleotides not matched to a gene: 11. CDR1 is SNHLY and CDR2 is FYNNEI in the germline V gene. The CDR3 has 15 amino acids. The CDR3 DNA reads as TGTGCCAGCACTCTGCGGGGGTGGGGAAAAGAGACCCAGTACTTC. It specifies CASTLRGWGKETQYF. Full variable domain (outside the CDR3, taken from reference TRBV2 and TRBJ2-5): EPEVTQTPSHQVTQMGQEVILRCVPISNHLYFYWYRQILGQKVEFLVSFYNNEISEKSEIFDDQFSVERPDGSNFTLKIRSTKLEDSAMYFCASTLRGWGKETQYFGPGTRLLVL.

This clone occurred once. V is TRBV5-5 and J is TRBJ2-7; 7 positions agree with TRBD2. The germline V gene has CDR1 SGHKS and CDR2 YYEKEE (reference sequence). The CDR3 length is 16 residues. V dropped 0 bases and J dropped 2; count of bases not matched to a gene: 8. The CDR3 here is CASSLAWASGTYEQYF. Here the CDR3 DNA reads TGTGCCAGCAGCTTGGCTTGGGCTAGCGGTACCTACGAGCAGTACTTC. Full variable domain (outside the CDR3, taken from reference TRBV5-5 and TRBJ2-7): DAGVTQSPTHLIKTRGQQVTLRCSPISGHKSVSWYQQVLGQGPQFIFQYYEKEERGRGNFPDRFSARQFPNYSSELNVNALLLGDSALYLCASSLAWASGTYEQYFGPGTRLTVT.

In DNA form, the CDR3 reads TGTGCCAGCAGCCGAGCCCTTTTCAGCTACGAGCAGTACTTC. It is translated as CASSRALFSYEQYF. The chain combines TRBV7-9 with TRBJ2-7; D remains unclear. Trimming removed 5 bases from V and 3 bases from J, with 14 bases in between. This CDR3 contains 14 residues. CDR1 SEHNR and CDR2 FQNEAQ come from the germline V gene (reference sequence).

J is TRBJ2-1 and V is TRBV13; no firm D call. V gave up 5 bases and J gave up 10 bases, with 21 bases separating them. The CDR3 is 15 residues long. CDR1 and CDR2 (germline): PRHDT, FYEKMQ (reference sequence). The CDR3 here is CASSTDVTPTREQFF. DNA of the CDR3: TGTGCCAGCAGCACGGATGTAACCCCGACTCGCGAGCAGTTCTTC.